This T cell receptor beta chain came from a study of blood T cell repertoires in COVID-19. For the study at large: Acute and convalescent COVID-19 specimens originated in the United States, Italy and Spain. In each case, the material was cDNA or gDNA derived from T cells, B-cell-depleted T cells, or PBMCs.

This table comes from immunoSEQ multiplex PCR, and its TCRdb copy is limited to in-frame clones, with some not included. The repertoire includes under 45,000 clones, 60% to 80% of them detected once, and around 29% sits in the top ten. Germline loops: CDR1 GTSNPN, CDR2 SVGIG (reference sequence). The ends were cut back, 5 bases at V and 11 bases at J, with 19 bases in the middle. The CDR3 is 14 residues long. The sequencing sample was made of peripheral blood. V gene TRBV30 combines with J gene TRBJ1-6, with D hard to call. This TCR was sampled from a man older than 75 with acute or convalescent COVID-19. The CDR3 region is CAWLGRGGRPPLHF. In nucleotides, the CDR3 is TGTGCCTGGCTCGGGCGGGGTGGGCGGCCACCCCTCCACTTT.